These T cell receptor beta chains were read from a single sample in a study of blood T cell repertoires in COVID-19. Sequencing was performed with immunoSEQ multiplex PCR; in TCRdb, only in-frame clones are kept and a portion is missing. The sample carries roughly 400,000 clones, 88% recorded once. The sample comprised PBMCs or T cells enriched from blood (not recorded which). The receptors come from a woman between 18 and 29 years old who had been exposed to COVID-19. The CDR3 runs from the conserved cysteine through the conserved F or W. The order of the fields is J gene, D gene, V gene, clone size, CDR3 protein, CDR3 DNA. The D gene is left open where the match is weak. Size tells how often a clone was seen (once, few, many) or the class of an expanded clone, and some rows leave it out.

j_call: TRBJ1-6; d_call: -; v_call: TRBV27; clone_size: -; cdr3_aa: CASSLDSPPNSPLHF; cdr3_nt: TGTGCCAGCAGTCTGGACAGCCCCCCAAATTCACCCCTCCACTTT
j_call: TRBJ1-3; d_call: TRBD1; v_call: TRBV18; clone_size: -; cdr3_aa: CASSPRLSPGTDSGNTIYF; cdr3_nt: TGTGCCAGCTCACCACGTCTTAGCCCCGGGACAGACTCTGGAAACACCATATATTTT
j_call: TRBJ1-2; d_call: -; v_call: TRBV4-2; clone_size: -; cdr3_aa: CASSRPTDNSYGYTF; cdr3_nt: TGTGCCAGCAGCCGACCGACGGACAACTCTTATGGCTACACCTTC
j_call: TRBJ1-3; d_call: -; v_call: TRBV19; clone_size: -; cdr3_aa: CASSIEDNTIYF; cdr3_nt: TGTGCCAGTAGTATCGAGGATAACACCATATATTTT
j_call: TRBJ1-5; d_call: -; v_call: TRBV28; clone_size: -; cdr3_aa: CASRKAGGSNQPQHF; cdr3_nt: TGTGCCAGCAGGAAGGCAGGTGGTAGCAATCAGCCCCAGCATTTT
j_call: TRBJ2-1; d_call: TRBD1; v_call: TRBV5-1; clone_size: -; cdr3_aa: CASSLPWDREAYNEQFF; cdr3_nt: TGCGCCAGCAGCTTGCCGTGGGACAGGGAGGCCTACAATGAGCAGTTCTTC
j_call: TRBJ1-4; d_call: -; v_call: TRBV30; clone_size: few; cdr3_aa: CAWSVRSGKNEKLFF; cdr3_nt: TGTGCCTGGAGTGTGAGGTCAGGGAAGAATGAAAAACTGTTTTTT
j_call: TRBJ1-1; d_call: TRBD1; v_call: TRBV6-2/TRBV6-3; clone_size: -; cdr3_aa: CASSRRQGLNTEAFF; cdr3_nt: TGTGCCAGCAGCCGCAGACAGGGGCTGAACACTGAAGCTTTCTTT
j_call: TRBJ1-2; d_call: -; v_call: TRBV27; clone_size: -; cdr3_aa: CASRAHGGANYGYTF; cdr3_nt: TGTGCCAGCAGGGCCCATGGGGGGGCTAACTATGGCTACACCTTC
j_call: TRBJ1-5; d_call: TRBD1; v_call: TRBV28; clone_size: -; cdr3_aa: CASRTSGTGNSFLLQHF; cdr3_nt: TGTGCCAGCAGGACCTCCGGGACAGGGAACTCCTTTTTGCTCCAGCATTTT
j_call: TRBJ2-7; d_call: TRBD1; v_call: TRBV19; clone_size: -; cdr3_aa: CASRRGTGEYEQYF; cdr3_nt: TGTGCCAGTAGAAGGGGGACAGGGGAATACGAGCAGTACTTC
j_call: TRBJ2-3; d_call: -; v_call: TRBV7-6; clone_size: -; cdr3_aa: CASSRSVSGSTDTQYF; cdr3_nt: TGTGCCAGCAGCCGATCGGTGAGCGGGAGCACAGATACGCAGTATTTT
j_call: TRBJ1-1; d_call: -; v_call: TRBV4-1; clone_size: -; cdr3_aa: CASSQDFTGWTEAFF; cdr3_nt: TGCGCCAGCAGCCAAGATTTTACAGGATGGACTGAAGCTTTCTTT